This TCR beta chain was sequenced for a study of CD8 T cells in Susac syndrome (dated by TCRdb to the late 2010s). In terms of the full investigation: Repertoire sequencing was used to test whether CD8+ T cell activation and differentiation in Susac syndrome was antigen driven. The study compared CD8+ T cell repertoire clonality among roughly eleven healthy donors, around 14 Susac syndrome patients and roughly 16 multiple sclerosis patients. The paper as a whole reports these results and caveats: The number of individuals in the TCR sequencing and HLA analysis was recognized as being relatively small.

RNA was extracted with the RNeasy kit and about 0.5 to 1 ug was reverse transcribed using random hexamers. The immunoSEQ multiplex PCR assay, which covers 54 Vbeta and 13 Jbeta segments, was used to amplify TCR beta CDR3 regions. Bias from PCR amplification was corrected by using a synthetic template baseline for primer optimization and for computational correction. In the paper's pipeline: Reads were annotated to V, D and J genes according to IMGT and were analyzed with immunoSEQ Analyzer, with only productive sequences retained. Clonality was computed as one minus Shannon entropy normalized by log2 of the number of productive unique sequences. Public and private clones were assessed among the 100 most prevalent clones of each patient and control. Susac-specific clones were defined as absent from healthy and MS cohorts, around 970 published viral clones and other ImmuneACCESS disease sequences. TCRdb cleaned the public reads at Q25 with fastp, built clones with MiXCR and kept in-frame beta chains. All rows with the same CDR3 protein become a single entry with the most common DNA and genes. Here the V and J calls rest on TCRdb's processing, not on the authors' analysis. Counted in this sample were about 200,000 distinct CDR3 sequences; roughly 90% of them appeared once. 0.1% to 0.15% of the sample rests with the top ten.

High-throughput TCR beta sequencing profiled peripheral blood CD8+ and CD4+ T cells from healthy donors, Susac syndrome patients and multiple sclerosis patients. Treatment-naive patients with stable or active relapsing-remitting disease fulfilling revised McDonald criteria were used as multiple sclerosis controls. CD8+ TEMRA cells were enriched by FACS, while bulk CD8+ and CD4+ T cells were purified by magnetic negative isolation. Blood was drawn into EDTA tubes, processed within 24 hours, and PBMCs were isolated by density gradient centrifugation. PBMCs intended for TCR sequencing were cryopreserved in liquid nitrogen and thawed later in a water bath at 37 degrees C. A purity of at least 90% was achieved for sorted or isolated CD4+, CD8+ and CD8+ TEMRA cells. About this clonotype itself: Its specific antigen is unknown. No qualities accompany the bases; no much larger clone lies one base away.

The cysteine opens and the phenylalanine closes a CDR3 of 12 amino acids. Only CDR3 DNA remains: 36 bases, in frame from the first base. V is shortened by 1 base, J by 3 bases, and the region joining them spans 3 bases. Based on the germline V gene, the CDR1 and CDR2 sequences are MNHEY and SVGEGT. Sequenced sample: CD8+ T cells from PBMCs. The sequence links TRBV6-2 or TRBV6-3 to TRBJ2-5; no D segment can be confidently identified. This TCR was sampled from a human donor with multiple sclerosis. The CDR3 corresponds to CASSYLKETQYF. The DNA sequence is given as TGTGCCAGCAGTTACTTGAAAGAGACCCAGTACTTC.